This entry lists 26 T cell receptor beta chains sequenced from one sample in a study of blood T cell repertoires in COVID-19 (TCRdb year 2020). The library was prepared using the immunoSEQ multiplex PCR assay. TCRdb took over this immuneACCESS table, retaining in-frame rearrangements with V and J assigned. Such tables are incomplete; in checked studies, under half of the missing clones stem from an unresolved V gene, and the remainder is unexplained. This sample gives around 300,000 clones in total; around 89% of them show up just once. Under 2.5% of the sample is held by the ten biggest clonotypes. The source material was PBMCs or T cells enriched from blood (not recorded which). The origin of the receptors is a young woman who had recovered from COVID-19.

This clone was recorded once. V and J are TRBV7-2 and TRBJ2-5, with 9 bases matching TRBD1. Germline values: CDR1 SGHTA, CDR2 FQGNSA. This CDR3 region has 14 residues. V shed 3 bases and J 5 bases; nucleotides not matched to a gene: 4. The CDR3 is CASSFPTGGETQYF. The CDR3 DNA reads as TGTGCCAGCAGCTTCCCGACAGGGGGGGAGACCCAGTACTTC.

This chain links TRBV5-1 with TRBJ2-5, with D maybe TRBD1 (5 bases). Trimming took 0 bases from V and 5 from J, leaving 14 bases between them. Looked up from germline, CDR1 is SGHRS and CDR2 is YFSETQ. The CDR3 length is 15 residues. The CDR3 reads CASSLVDSPGETQYF. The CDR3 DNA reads TGCGCCAGCAGCTTGGTTGACAGCCCTGGGGAGACCCAGTACTTC.

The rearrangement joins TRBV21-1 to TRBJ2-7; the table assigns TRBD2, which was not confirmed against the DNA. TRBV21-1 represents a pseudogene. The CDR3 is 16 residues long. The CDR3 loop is CASSKAKPTRAYEQYF. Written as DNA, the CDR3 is TGTGCCAGCAGCAAAGCGAAACCTACCCGGGCCTACGAGCAGTACTTC.

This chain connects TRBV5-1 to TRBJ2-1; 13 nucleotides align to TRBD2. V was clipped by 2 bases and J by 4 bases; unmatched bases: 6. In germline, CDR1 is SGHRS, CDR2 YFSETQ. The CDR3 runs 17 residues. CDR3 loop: CASSLEGLAGTYNEQFF. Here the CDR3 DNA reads TGCGCCAGCAGCTTAGAGGGACTAGCGGGGACATACAATGAGCAGTTCTTC.

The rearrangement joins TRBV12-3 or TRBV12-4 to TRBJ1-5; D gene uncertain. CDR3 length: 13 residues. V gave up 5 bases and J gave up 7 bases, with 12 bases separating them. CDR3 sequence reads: CASSPDLRQPQHF. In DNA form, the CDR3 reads TGTGCCAGCAGTCCCGATTTGAGGCAGCCCCAGCATTTT.

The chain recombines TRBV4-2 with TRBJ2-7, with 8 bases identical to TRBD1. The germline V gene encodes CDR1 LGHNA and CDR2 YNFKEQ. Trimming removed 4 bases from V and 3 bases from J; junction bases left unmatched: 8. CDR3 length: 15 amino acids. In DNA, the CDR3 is TGTGCCAGCAGCCTAGAACAGGGGGTGAGCTACGAGCAGTACTTC. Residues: CASSLEQGVSYEQYF.

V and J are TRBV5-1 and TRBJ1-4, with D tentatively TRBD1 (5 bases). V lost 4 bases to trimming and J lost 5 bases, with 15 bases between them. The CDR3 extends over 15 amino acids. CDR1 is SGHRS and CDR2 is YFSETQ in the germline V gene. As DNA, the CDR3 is TGCGCCAGCAGCGACCCCCAGGGAACGAATGAAAAACTGTTTTTT. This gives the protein CASSDPQGTNEKLFF. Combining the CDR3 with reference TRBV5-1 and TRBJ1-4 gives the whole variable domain KAGVTQTPRYLIKTRGQQVTLSCSPISGHRSVSWYQQTPGQGLQFLFEYFSETQRNKGNFPGRFSGRQFSNSRSEMNVSTLELGDSALYLCASSDPQGTNEKLFFGSGTQLSVL.

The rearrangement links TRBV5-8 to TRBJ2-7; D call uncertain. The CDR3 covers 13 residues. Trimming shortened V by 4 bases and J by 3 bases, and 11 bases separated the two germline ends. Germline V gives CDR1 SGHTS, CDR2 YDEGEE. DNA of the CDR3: TGTGCCAGCAGCCTGAACAGATACTACGAGCAGTACTTC. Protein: CASSLNRYYEQYF.

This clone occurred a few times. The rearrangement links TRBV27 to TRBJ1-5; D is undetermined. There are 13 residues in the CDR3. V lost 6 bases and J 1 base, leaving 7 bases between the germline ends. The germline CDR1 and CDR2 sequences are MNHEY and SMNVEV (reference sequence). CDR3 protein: CASRAGSNQPQHF. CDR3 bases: TGTGCCAGCAGGGCCGGGAGCAATCAGCCCCAGCATTTT.

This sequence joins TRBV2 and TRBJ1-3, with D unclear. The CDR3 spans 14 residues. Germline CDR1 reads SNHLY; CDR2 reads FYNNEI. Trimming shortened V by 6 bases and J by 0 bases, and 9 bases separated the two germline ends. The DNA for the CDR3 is TGTGCCAGCAGATCACAGCTCTCTGGAAACACCATATATTTT. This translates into CASRSQLSGNTIYF.

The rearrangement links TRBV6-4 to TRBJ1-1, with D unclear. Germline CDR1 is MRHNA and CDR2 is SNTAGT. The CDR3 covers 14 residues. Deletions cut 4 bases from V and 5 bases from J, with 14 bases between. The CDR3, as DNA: TGTGCCAGCAGTGCAGCGGGTTTCGGGACTGAAGCTTTCTTT. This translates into CASSAAGFGTEAFF.

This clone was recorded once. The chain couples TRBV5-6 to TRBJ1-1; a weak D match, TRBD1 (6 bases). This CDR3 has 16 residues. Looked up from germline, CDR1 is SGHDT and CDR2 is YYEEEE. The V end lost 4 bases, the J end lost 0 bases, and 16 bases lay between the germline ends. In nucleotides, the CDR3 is TGTGCCAGCAGCCTACCGGGGGGCAGCATGAACACTGAAGCTTTCTTT. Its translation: CASSLPGGSMNTEAFF.

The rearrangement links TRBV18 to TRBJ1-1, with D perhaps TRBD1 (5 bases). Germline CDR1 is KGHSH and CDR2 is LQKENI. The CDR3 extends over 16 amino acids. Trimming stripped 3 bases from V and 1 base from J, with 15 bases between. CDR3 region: CASSPLGAGGNTEAFF. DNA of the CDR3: TGTGCCAGCTCACCCCTCGGGGCGGGGGGGAACACTGAAGCTTTCTTT.

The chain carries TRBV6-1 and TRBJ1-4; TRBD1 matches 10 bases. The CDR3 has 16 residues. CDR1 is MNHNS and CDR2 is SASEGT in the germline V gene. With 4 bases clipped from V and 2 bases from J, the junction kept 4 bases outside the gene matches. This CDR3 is CASSAGQGWTNEKLFF. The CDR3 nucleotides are TGTGCCAGCAGTGCGGGACAGGGGTGGACTAATGAAAAACTGTTTTTT.

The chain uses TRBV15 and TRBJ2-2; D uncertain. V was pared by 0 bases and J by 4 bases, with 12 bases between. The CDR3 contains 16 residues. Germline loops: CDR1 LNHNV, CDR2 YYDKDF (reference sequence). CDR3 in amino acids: CATSRDILPTTGELFF. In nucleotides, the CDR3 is TGTGCCACCAGCAGAGATATACTACCTACCACCGGGGAGCTGTTTTTT.

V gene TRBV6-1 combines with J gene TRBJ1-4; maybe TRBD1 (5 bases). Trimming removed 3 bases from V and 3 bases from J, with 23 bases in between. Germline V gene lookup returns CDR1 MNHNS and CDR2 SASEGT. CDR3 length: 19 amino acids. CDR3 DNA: TGTGCCAGCAGTGAGAAGTCGGGGGGATCGGGGCCGGCTAATGAAAAACTGTTTTTT. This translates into CASSEKSGGSGPANEKLFF.

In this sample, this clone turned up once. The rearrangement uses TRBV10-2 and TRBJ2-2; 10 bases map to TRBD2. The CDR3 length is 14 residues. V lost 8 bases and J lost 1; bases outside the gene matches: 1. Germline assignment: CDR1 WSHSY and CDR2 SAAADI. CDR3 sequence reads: CASLAGVNTGELFF. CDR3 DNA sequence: TGCGCCAGCCTAGCGGGGGTGAACACCGGGGAGCTGTTTTTT.

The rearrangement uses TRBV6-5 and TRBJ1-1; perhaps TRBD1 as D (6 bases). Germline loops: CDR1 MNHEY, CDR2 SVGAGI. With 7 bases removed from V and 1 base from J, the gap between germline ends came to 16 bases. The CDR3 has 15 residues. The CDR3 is CASTSWGGSNTEAFF. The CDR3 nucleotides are TGTGCCAGCACCTCATGGGGGGGCTCGAACACTGAAGCTTTCTTT.

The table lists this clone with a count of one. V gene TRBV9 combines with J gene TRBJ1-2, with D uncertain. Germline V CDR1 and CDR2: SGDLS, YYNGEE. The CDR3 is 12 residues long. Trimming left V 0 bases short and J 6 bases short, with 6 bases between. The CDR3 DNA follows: TGTGCCAGCAGCGTAGGGTGGCATGGCTACACCTTC. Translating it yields CASSVGWHGYTF.

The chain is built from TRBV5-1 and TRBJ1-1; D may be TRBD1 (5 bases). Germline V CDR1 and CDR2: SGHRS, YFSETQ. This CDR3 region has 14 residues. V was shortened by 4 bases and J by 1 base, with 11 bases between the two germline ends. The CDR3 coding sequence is TGCGCCAGCAGCCCCGGGGGGAAGAACACTGAAGCTTTCTTT. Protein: CASSPGGKNTEAFF.

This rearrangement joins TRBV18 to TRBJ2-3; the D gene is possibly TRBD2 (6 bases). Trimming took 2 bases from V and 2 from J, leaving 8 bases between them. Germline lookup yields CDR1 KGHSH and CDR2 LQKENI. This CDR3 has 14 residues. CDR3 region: CASSPAGHTDTQYF. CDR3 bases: TGTGCCAGCTCACCAGCGGGGCACACAGATACGCAGTATTTT.

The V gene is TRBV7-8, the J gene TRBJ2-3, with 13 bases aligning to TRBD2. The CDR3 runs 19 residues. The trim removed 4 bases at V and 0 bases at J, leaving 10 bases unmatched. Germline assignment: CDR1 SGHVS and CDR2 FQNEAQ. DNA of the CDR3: TGTGCCAGCAGCTATACGAGACTAGCGGGGGGTATAAGCACAGATACGCAGTATTTT. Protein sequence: CASSYTRLAGGISTDTQYF.

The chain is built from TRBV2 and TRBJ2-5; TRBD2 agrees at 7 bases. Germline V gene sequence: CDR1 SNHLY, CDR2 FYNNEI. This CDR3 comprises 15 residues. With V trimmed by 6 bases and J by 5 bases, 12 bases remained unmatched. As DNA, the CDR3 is TGTGCCAGCAGGCCTGGCGGCGGGGGTCGGGAGACCCAGTACTTC. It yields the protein CASRPGGGGRETQYF. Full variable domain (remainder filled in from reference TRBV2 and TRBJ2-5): EPEVTQTPSHQVTQMGQEVILRCVPISNHLYFYWYRQILGQKVEFLVSFYNNEISEKSEIFDDQFSVERPDGSNFTLKIRSTKLEDSAMYFCASRPGGGGRETQYFGPGTRLLVL.

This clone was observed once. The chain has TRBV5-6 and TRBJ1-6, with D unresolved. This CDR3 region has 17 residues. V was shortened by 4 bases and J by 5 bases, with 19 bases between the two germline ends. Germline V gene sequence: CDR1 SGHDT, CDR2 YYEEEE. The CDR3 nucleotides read TGTGCCAGCAGCCTCCTGGTCCCCAGCGACCATAATTCACCCCTCCACTTT. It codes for CASSLLVPSDHNSPLHF.

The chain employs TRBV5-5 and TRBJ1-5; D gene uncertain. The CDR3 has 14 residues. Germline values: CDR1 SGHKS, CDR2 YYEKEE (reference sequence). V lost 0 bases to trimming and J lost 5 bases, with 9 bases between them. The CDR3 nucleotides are TGTGCCAGCAGCTTGGCCCCAGGTGATCAGCCCCAGCATTTT. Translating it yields CASSLAPGDQPQHF.

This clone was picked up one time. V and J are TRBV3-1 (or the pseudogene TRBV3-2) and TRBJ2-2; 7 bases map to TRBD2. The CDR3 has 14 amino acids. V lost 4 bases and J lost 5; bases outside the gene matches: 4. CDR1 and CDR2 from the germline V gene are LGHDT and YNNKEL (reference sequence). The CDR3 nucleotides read TGTGCCAGCAGCCCGGGAGGACGGACCGGGGAGCTGTTTTTT. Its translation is CASSPGGRTGELFF.